Below, 5 T cell receptor beta chains from the same sample are listed, as sequenced in a study of OX40 agonist ivuxolimab in advanced cancers. TCRdb's table, derived via immunoSEQ multiplex PCR, lists solely in-frame clones and lacks some. The sample lists around 60,000 clones, roughly 87% occurring once. The input for sequencing was CD4+ or CD8+ T cells sorted from blood, taken in a trial of the OX40 agonist ivuxolimab. These receptors all come from an adult with an advanced solid tumor such as melanoma, head and neck, liver or kidney cancer.

The chain employs TRBV28 and TRBJ1-4, with D perhaps TRBD1 (5 bases). Germline lookup yields CDR1 MDHEN and CDR2 SYDVKM. V was trimmed by 3 bases and J by 8 bases, leaving 13 bases between them. The CDR3 runs to 14 residues. The CDR3 loop reads CASSFLEGREKLFF. DNA of the CDR3: TGTGCCAGCAGTTTTTTGGAGGGGAGGGAAAAACTGTTTTTT.

The chain recombines TRBV7-9 with TRBJ2-4; 8 positions agree with TRBD2. CDR1 SEHNR and CDR2 FQNEAQ come from the germline V gene (reference sequence). V lost 0 bases and J lost 2; bases outside the gene matches: 3. The CDR3 length is 16 residues. The CDR3 region has the DNA TGTGCCAGCAGCTTAGCCGTAGCGGGAACCAAAAACATTCAGTACTTC. This gives the protein CASSLAVAGTKNIQYF.

The genes are TRBV4-1 and TRBJ2-3; a possible D gene is TRBD2 (6 bases). The CDR3 covers 15 residues. V was cut by 4 bases and J by 4 bases, with 15 bases left in between. Germline-derived CDR1 and CDR2 are MGHRA and YSYEKL. CDR3 protein: CASSPWPPGADTQYF. The CDR3 region has the DNA TGCGCCAGCAGCCCGTGGCCCCCGGGGGCAGATACGCAGTATTTT.

This clone has a handful of counts. The chain links TRBV11-1 to TRBJ2-3, with a tentative D call TRBD1 (6 bases). Germline CDR1 is SGHAT and CDR2 is FQDESV (reference sequence). The CDR3 runs 13 residues. Trimming stripped 5 bases from V and 3 bases from J, with 9 bases between. For the CDR3, the DNA is TGTGCCAGCAGCCTAGGACAGACAGATACGCAGTATTTT. It translates to CASSLGQTDTQYF.

This sequence joins TRBV18 and TRBJ1-1, with 9 nucleotides matching TRBD1. From germline, CDR1 is KGHSH and CDR2 LQKENI. The J segment lost 2 bases and the V segment lost 6 bases, leaving 7 bases of the junction unmatched. The CDR3 runs to 15 residues. This CDR3 reads CASSAMGQGNTEAFF. The CDR3 nucleotides are TGTGCCAGCTCTGCGATGGGACAGGGAAACACTGAAGCTTTCTTT.